These 29 T cell receptor beta chains were sequenced from one sample in a study of control samples from healthy donors and cancer patients. Method: immunoSEQ multiplex PCR; TCRdb's copy keeps in-frame clones and lacks some. The sample contains 20,000 to 30,000 clones, 65% to 90% of which appear only once. Sequencing input: PBMCs. Receptors were obtained from an older woman with head and neck cancer.

This clone was seen once. The chain uses TRBV27 and TRBJ2-4, with D unclear. This CDR3 region has 16 residues. Germline lookup yields CDR1 MNHEY and CDR2 SMNVEV (reference sequence). V shed 5 bases and J shed 0 bases, with 14 bases lying between them. The DNA of the CDR3 is TGTGCCAGCAGTCCCCGCGCCCTTTTAGCCAAAAACATTCAGTACTTC. Translation: CASSPRALLAKNIQYF.

The chain has TRBV27 and TRBJ1-5; D perhaps matches TRBD1 (5 bases). Trimming took 7 bases from V and 0 from J, leaving 19 bases between them. The germline gives CDR1 MNHEY, CDR2 SMNVEV (reference sequence). The length of the CDR3 is 17 residues. In DNA form, the CDR3 reads TGTGCCAGCAAGCAACAAGGGACCCCATATAGCAATCAGCCCCAGCATTTT. Translated, it gives CASKQQGTPYSNQPQHF.

The CDR3: CASSLNRGGTEAFF. CDR3 bases: TGTGCCAGCAGCTTAAACAGGGGAGGAACTGAAGCTTTCTTT. This chain connects TRBV7-2 to TRBJ1-1, with TRBD1 matching over 7 bases. In germline, CDR1 is SGHTA, CDR2 FQGNSA. With V trimmed by 2 bases and J by 5 bases, 5 bases remained unmatched. CDR3 length: 14 amino acids.

The chain is built from TRBV7-9 and TRBJ1-4; D unresolved. The CDR3 contains 12 residues. Trimming removed 2 bases from V and 8 bases from J, with 6 bases in between. CDR1 is SEHNR, CDR2 FQNEAQ, per germline (reference sequence). CDR3 in amino acids: CASSLLNEKLFF. In DNA, the CDR3 is TGTGCCAGCAGCTTACTTAACGAAAAACTGTTTTTT.

Only a few counts were recorded for this clone. The chain carries TRBV5-5 and TRBJ2-1; D gene ambiguous. The V end lost 1 base, the J end lost 12 bases, and 20 bases lay between the germline ends. CDR3 size: 15 residues. Per the germline V gene, CDR1 is SGHKS and CDR2 is YYEKEE (reference sequence). The CDR3 DNA follows: TGTGCCAGCAGCTTGCGAGCAGGCCCGTTTCGTGGGCAGTTCTTC. The encoded protein is CASSLRAGPFRGQFF.

V and J are TRBV6-2 or TRBV6-3 and TRBJ1-5; D perhaps matches TRBD1 (5 bases). CDR1 and CDR2 from the germline V gene are MNHEY and SVGEGT. This CDR3 contains 14 residues. V was cut by 3 bases and J by 9 bases, with 15 bases left in between. CDR3 protein: CASSYGAALLPQHF. The CDR3 coding sequence is TGTGCCAGCAGTTATGGGGCAGCTTTACTGCCCCAGCATTTT.

This chain joins TRBV11-2 and TRBJ2-3, with D tentatively TRBD2 (5 bases). CDR3 length: 15 amino acids. V was pared by 2 bases and J by 2 bases, with 11 bases between. From germline, CDR1 is SGHAT and CDR2 FQNNGV. This chain's CDR3 is CASSLRTGNTDTQYF. CDR3 DNA sequence: TGTGCCAGCAGCTTAAGAACCGGGAACACAGATACGCAGTATTTT.

V gene TRBV19 combines with J gene TRBJ1-2, with 7 bases matching TRBD1. V shed 4 bases and J 4 bases; nucleotides not matched to a gene: 9. CDR3 length: 15 amino acids. CDR1 is LNHDA, CDR2 SQIVND, per germline (reference sequence). The CDR3 DNA reads as TGTGCCAGTAGTACCCAGGGGGGTGCGGGCTATGGCTACACCTTC. Translation gives CASSTQGGAGYGYTF. The full variable domain, rest sourced from reference TRBV19 and TRBJ1-2, is DGGITQSPKYLFRKEGQNVTLSCEQNLNHDAMYWYRQDPGQGLRLIYYSQIVNDFQKGDIAEGYSVSREKKESFPLTVTSAQKNPTAFYLCASSTQGGAGYGYTFGSGTRLTVV.

The CDR3 sequence: CASSLRSSGKGQYF. For the CDR3, the DNA is TGTGCCAGCAGCTTAAGGTCCAGCGGGAAGGGGCAGTACTTC. V is TRBV7-2 and J is TRBJ2-7; 7 bases match TRBD2. V shed 2 bases, J shed 9 bases, and the junction held 10 bases outside the gene matches. Germline V gives CDR1 SGHTA, CDR2 FQGNSA. The CDR3 contains 14 residues.

This clone was seen only once. The rearrangement links TRBV7-9 to TRBJ1-2, with D unresolved. The germline CDR1 and CDR2 sequences are SEHNR and FQNEAQ (reference sequence). V was shortened by 7 bases and J by 7 bases, with 16 bases between the two germline ends. This CDR3 spans 13 amino acids. The CDR3 sequence is CASTLDGVSGYTF. CDR3 DNA sequence: TGTGCCAGCACCCTGGACGGGGTCTCTGGCTACACCTTC. The whole variable domain, remainder taken from reference TRBV7-9 and TRBJ1-2, is DTGVSQNPRHKITKRGQNVTFRCDPISEHNRLYWYRQTLGQGPEFLTYFQNEAQLEKSRLLSDRFSAERPKGSFSTLEIQRTEQGDSAMYLCASTLDGVSGYTFGSGTRLTVV.

V and J are TRBV2 and TRBJ2-3, with D possibly matching TRBD2 (5 bases). Per the germline V gene, CDR1 is SNHLY and CDR2 is FYNNEI. The ends were cut back, 3 bases at V and 0 bases at J, with 7 bases in the middle. The CDR3 is made up of 14 amino acids. This CDR3 is CASSERRSTDTQYF. The DNA of the CDR3 is TGTGCCAGCAGTGAGCGGAGGAGCACAGATACGCAGTATTTT.

The chain combines TRBV10-1 with TRBJ2-7, with D perhaps TRBD1 or TRBD2 (5 bases each). Per germline, CDR1 WNHNN and CDR2 SYGVQD (reference sequence). The CDR3 has 13 amino acids. Trimming pared 2 bases from V and 1 base from J, leaving 6 bases between. The CDR3 nucleotides are TGCGCCAGCAGTGAGGGGGGATCCTACGAGCAGTACTTC. Encoded protein: CASSEGGSYEQYF.

This chain joins TRBV6-2 or TRBV6-3 and TRBJ1-5; 10 bases match TRBD1. V shed 2 bases and J 6 bases; nucleotides not matched to a gene: 4. The CDR3 contains 15 residues. Germline CDR1 reads MNHEY; CDR2 reads SVGEGT. CDR3 bases: TGTGCCAGCAGTTACCGGACAGGGGGGAGTCAGCCCCAGCATTTT. This encodes CASSYRTGGSQPQHF.

This clone has only a few counts. The V gene is TRBV5-4, the J gene TRBJ2-3, with a weak D call TRBD1 (5 bases). Germline lookup yields CDR1 SGHNT and CDR2 YYREEE (reference sequence). The CDR3 covers 14 residues. Trimming cost V 2 bases and J 7 bases, with 14 bases left between them. The CDR3 bases are TGTGCCAGCAGCTTCCCTAGATCAGGGAATACGCAGTATTTT. Translating gives CASSFPRSGNTQYF. Based on the CDR3 plus reference TRBV5-4 and TRBJ2-3, the full variable domain is ETGVTQSPTHLIKTRGQQVTLRCSSQSGHNTVSWYQQALGQGPQFIFQYYREEENGRGNFPPRFSGLQFPNYSSELNVNALELDDSALYLCASSFPRSGNTQYFGPGTRLTVL.

The rearrangement joins TRBV4-2 to TRBJ1-5, with 7 bases that match TRBD1. The CDR3 has 18 residues. Germline values: CDR1 LGHNA, CDR2 YNFKEQ. The ends lost 1 base at V and 7 bases at J; junction bases unmatched: 16. The DNA for the CDR3 is TGTGCCAGCAGCCAAGTCGCAGGTTTAGGGGGCCGTGGACAGCCCCAGCATTTT. It encodes CASSQVAGLGGRGQPQHF.

The chain recombines TRBV18 with TRBJ2-1; TRBD2 matches 7 bases. Germline values: CDR1 KGHSH, CDR2 LQKENI. The CDR3 length is 13 residues. With 8 bases clipped from V and 0 bases from J, the junction kept 1 base outside the gene matches. CDR3 residues: CASRTSSYNEQFF. DNA for the CDR3: TGTGCCAGCCGGACTAGCTCCTACAATGAGCAGTTCTTC.

J is TRBJ2-1 and V is TRBV7-9, with TRBD1 identical over 8 bases. V lost 5 bases and J lost 2; bases outside the gene matches: 11. Germline assignment: CDR1 SEHNR and CDR2 FQNEAQ (reference sequence). CDR3 length equals 17 residues. CDR3 sequence: CASSKFRTGWTYNEQFF. CDR3 nucleotide sequence: TGTGCCAGCAGCAAATTCAGGACAGGGTGGACCTACAATGAGCAGTTCTTC.

The chain recombines TRBV4-1 with TRBJ2-1; D possibly corresponds to TRBD2 (5 bases). The V end lost 0 bases, the J end lost 0 bases, and 15 bases lay between the germline ends. The germline gives CDR1 MGHRA, CDR2 YSYEKL. There are 18 residues in the CDR3. CDR3 in amino acids: CASSQDPRLGSSYNEQFF. CDR3 nucleotides: TGCGCCAGCAGCCAAGATCCACGGTTAGGGAGCTCCTACAATGAGCAGTTCTTC.

The chain combines TRBV4-1 with TRBJ2-3; D possibly matches TRBD1 or TRBD2 (5 bases each). Trimming pared 0 bases from V and 0 bases from J, leaving 10 bases between. The CDR3 has 16 amino acids. Germline CDR1 and CDR2: MGHRA and YSYEKL. The CDR3 protein is CASSQDWDASTDTQYF. The DNA of the CDR3 is TGCGCCAGCAGCCAAGATTGGGACGCTAGCACAGATACGCAGTATTTT.

Here the CDR3 DNA reads TGTGCCACCGGTCGAGCCCAAGAGACCCAGTACTTC. Its protein product is CATGRAQETQYF. The rearrangement links TRBV15 to TRBJ2-5; no clear D. V was pared by 8 bases and J by 1 base, with 8 bases between. The CDR3 extends over 12 amino acids. Germline CDR1 LNHNV, CDR2 YYDKDF (reference sequence).

This clone was seen only once. The V and J genes are TRBV9 and TRBJ1-6; D perhaps matches TRBD1 (5 bases). V dropped 3 bases and J dropped 7 bases, with 14 bases sitting between them. Per the germline V gene, CDR1 is SGDLS and CDR2 is YYNGEE. CDR3 length: 15 amino acids. Written as DNA, the CDR3 is TGTGCCAGCAGCGCCGACGGGGGATTAAATTCACCCCTCCACTTT. This codes for CASSADGGLNSPLHF.

The rearrangement links TRBV21-1 to TRBJ1-2. TRBV21-1 is a known pseudogene. The CDR3 is 19 amino acids. In nucleotides, the CDR3 is TGTGCCAGCAGCAAACAGTGGCAGGCGAGGCAAATCCTTCCTTCCGACTACACCTTC. Translated: CASSKQWQARQILPSDYTF.

This clone was seen a handful of times. The chain links TRBV11-3 to TRBJ2-7; 8 positions agree with TRBD1. Per germline, CDR1 SGHNT and CDR2 YENEEA. The CDR3 has 16 residues. Unmatched junction bases numbered 15, after V lost 8 bases and J lost 3 bases. This CDR3 is CASETLGAGGYYEQYF. Here the CDR3 DNA reads TGTGCCAGCGAAACCTTGGGGGCAGGGGGCTACTACGAGCAGTACTTC. Drawing the rest from reference TRBV11-3 and TRBJ2-7, the complete variable domain is EAGVVQSPRYKIIEKKQPVAFWCNPISGHNTLYWYLQNLGQGPELLIRYENEEAVDDSQLPKDRFSAERLKGVDSTLKIQPAELGDSAVYLCASETLGAGGYYEQYFGPGTRLTVT.

This clone was recorded a few times. V is TRBV7-2 and J is TRBJ1-2, with 7 bases identical to TRBD1. Germline CDR1 is SGHTA and CDR2 is FQGNSA. The V gene end was trimmed by 7 bases and the J gene end by 0 bases; junction bases not matched to a gene: 5. The CDR3 length is 14 residues. CDR3 residues: CASIPGQPNYGYTF. The CDR3 DNA reads TGTGCCAGCATCCCGGGACAGCCTAACTATGGCTACACCTTC.

The chain is built from TRBV7-9 and TRBJ2-3, with D unresolved. The germline CDR1 and CDR2 sequences are SEHNR and FQNEAQ (reference sequence). Trimming cost V 5 bases and J 3 bases, with 15 bases left between them. CDR3 size: 15 residues. The CDR3 DNA follows: TGTGCCAGCAGCCCGAGCCCCTACGGAACAGATACGCAGTATTTT. Amino acids: CASSPSPYGTDTQYF.

V gene TRBV21-1 combines with J gene TRBJ2-3. TRBV21-1 is designated a pseudogene. There are 14 residues in the CDR3. In DNA, the CDR3 is TGTGCCAGCAGCCGGGCGGCAAGCACAGATACGCAGTATTTT. Translated, it gives CASSRAASTDTQYF.

This clone was seen once. The chain employs TRBV15 and TRBJ2-6, with a weak D call TRBD1 (5 bases). The CDR3 length is 15 residues. Trimming removed 3 bases from V and 2 bases from J, with 8 bases in between. Germline V lookup: CDR1 LNHNV, CDR2 YYDKDF (reference sequence). The CDR3 protein is CATSSQGTGANVLTF. CDR3 sequence (DNA): TGTGCCACCAGCAGCCAGGGAACTGGGGCCAACGTCCTGACTTTC.

The chain couples TRBV21-1 to TRBJ1-1. TRBV21-1 is a documented pseudogene. The CDR3 is made up of 12 amino acids. The CDR3: CASSKASPEAFF. DNA of the CDR3: TGTGCCAGCAGCAAAGCTAGCCCTGAAGCTTTCTTT.

The J gene is TRBJ1-1, the V gene TRBV5-4; 9 nucleotides agree with TRBD1. The CDR3 totals 13 residues. CDR1 and CDR2 from the germline V gene are SGHNT and YYREEE (reference sequence). V shed 5 bases, J shed 4 bases, and the junction held 3 bases outside the gene matches. CDR3 loop: CASSSTGGTEAFF. The CDR3 DNA is TGTGCCAGCAGTTCGACAGGGGGCACTGAAGCTTTCTTT.